One and the same sample provided the 27 T cell receptor beta chains below, sequenced in a study of OX40 agonist ivuxolimab in advanced cancers. The protocol was immunoSEQ multiplex PCR, while the TCRdb copy is restricted to in-frame clones and leaves out a portion. The table has approximately 65,000 clones, under 95% seen once. The sample here was CD4+ or CD8+ T cells sorted from blood, taken in a trial of the OX40 agonist ivuxolimab. These receptor sequences come from an adult with an advanced solid tumor such as melanoma, head and neck, liver or kidney cancer.

The chain links TRBV19 to TRBJ2-2; TRBD1 might be the D (6 bases). The CDR3 loop spans 14 amino acids. Per germline, CDR1 LNHDA and CDR2 SQIVND (reference sequence). Between the trimmed V and J ends, which lost 2 bases and 7 bases, there was a span of 11 bases. The CDR3, as DNA: TGTGCCAGTAGTATACAGGGGCGGGTCGGGGAGCTGTTTTTT. Protein product: CASSIQGRVGELFF.

J is TRBJ2-7 and V is TRBV6-5; 8 nucleotides line up with TRBD1. This CDR3 region has 13 residues. After removal of 7 bases from V and 6 bases from J, the junction contained 8 bases not matched to a gene. Germline CDR1 and CDR2: MNHEY and SVGAGI. The CDR3, as DNA: TGTGCCAGCAATGACGGACAGGGAGGCGAGCAGTACTTC. Amino acids: CASNDGQGGEQYF.

This sequence joins TRBV19 and TRBJ2-7, with TRBD1 identical over 8 bases. Germline lookup yields CDR1 LNHDA and CDR2 SQIVND (reference sequence). The CDR3 runs to 18 residues. Trimming removed 10 bases from V and 3 bases from J; junction bases left unmatched: 23. The CDR3 region is CAKKINYQDRVSFYEQYF. The CDR3, as DNA: TGTGCCAAAAAAATAAACTATCAGGACAGGGTTTCTTTCTACGAGCAGTACTTC.

This chain uses TRBV7-8 with TRBJ2-1, with 14 bases aligning to TRBD2. The CDR3 runs to 17 residues. Trimming removed 1 base from V and 7 bases from J; junction bases left unmatched: 6. Germline CDR1 and CDR2: SGHVS and FQNEAQ. The CDR3 is CASSLVVGTSGRNEQFF. The CDR3 DNA reads as TGTGCCAGCAGCTTAGTGGTCGGGACTAGCGGGAGAAATGAGCAGTTCTTC.

The chain uses TRBV6-6 and TRBJ1-1, with 9 bases matching TRBD1. The ends lost 4 bases at V and 4 bases at J; junction bases unmatched: 7. From germline, CDR1 is MNHNY and CDR2 SVGAGI (reference sequence). This CDR3 comprises 15 residues. The chain's CDR3 is CASSSHRGLGTEAFF. In nucleotides, the CDR3 is TGTGCCAGCAGTTCGCACAGGGGGCTCGGCACTGAAGCTTTCTTT.

The V call is TRBV7-6, the J call TRBJ2-7; 8 bases line up with TRBD1. The CDR3 spans 15 residues. Germline loops: CDR1 SGHVS, CDR2 FNYEAQ. Germline trimming cut 7 bases from V and 6 bases from J; bases unmatched to any gene: 14. The CDR3 protein is CASTFKATGAGEQYF. The CDR3 bases are TGTGCCAGCACCTTCAAGGCGACAGGGGCAGGCGAGCAGTACTTC.

The rearrangement joins TRBV5-4 to TRBJ2-5; TRBD1 aligns across 8 bases. CDR1 and CDR2 from the germline V gene are SGHNT and YYREEE (reference sequence). The CDR3 runs 14 residues. Trimming took 3 bases from V and 2 from J; bases not matched to a gene: 3. The CDR3 sequence is CASSSRTGQETQYF. As DNA, the CDR3 is TGTGCCAGCAGCTCCAGGACAGGGCAAGAGACCCAGTACTTC.

This chain links TRBV7-9 with TRBJ2-5, with TRBD1 matching over 8 bases. Germline V gene data show CDR1 as SEHNR and CDR2 as FQNEAQ (reference sequence). Trimming cost V 6 bases and J 5 bases; bases outside gene matches: 5. The CDR3 consists of 13 residues. CDR3: CASSPGGGETQYF. The CDR3 DNA sequence: TGTGCCAGCAGTCCAGGGGGCGGGGAGACCCAGTACTTC.

The V gene is TRBV25-1, the J gene TRBJ1-5; D not resolved. The germline V gene encodes CDR1 MGHDK and CDR2 SYGVNS. V was pared by 3 bases and J by 2 bases, with 8 bases between. This CDR3 contains 14 residues. The CDR3 spells CASSEAGGNQPQHF. CDR3 in DNA: TGTGCCAGCAGTGAGGCCGGGGGCAATCAGCCCCAGCATTTT.

The chain joins TRBV5-5 to TRBJ2-7, with TRBD1 matching over 9 bases. Looked up from germline, CDR1 is SGHKS and CDR2 is YYEKEE (reference sequence). V trimming: 4 bases; J trimming: 2 bases; junction bases outside the gene matches: 16. The CDR3 consists of 18 residues. The DNA of the CDR3 is TGTGCCAGCAGCAGAAAGAGCCCCTCCGGGACAGGGCCCTACGAGCAGTACTTC. Residues: CASSRKSPSGTGPYEQYF.

V usage is TRBV5-4 and J usage is TRBJ2-2, with TRBD2 identical over 13 bases. The germline V gene encodes CDR1 SGHNT and CDR2 YYREEE (reference sequence). The ends lost 4 bases at V and 4 bases at J; junction bases unmatched: 4. CDR3 size: 16 residues. DNA of the CDR3: TGTGCCAGCAGCCCTACTAGCGGGGGGGCCACCGGGGAGCTGTTTTTT. It codes for CASSPTSGGATGELFF. The full variable domain, with the rest looked up from reference TRBV5-4 and TRBJ2-2, is ETGVTQSPTHLIKTRGQQVTLRCSSQSGHNTVSWYQQALGQGPQFIFQYYREEENGRGNFPPRFSGLQFPNYSSELNVNALELDDSALYLCASSPTSGGATGELFFGEGSRLTVL.

The chain is built from TRBV19 and TRBJ2-7, with 8 nucleotides matching TRBD1. This CDR3 has 15 residues. V lost 4 bases and J lost 5; bases outside the gene matches: 10. Germline lookup yields CDR1 LNHDA and CDR2 SQIVND (reference sequence). CDR3 sequence reads: CASSSQGQGAHEQYF. As DNA, the CDR3 is TGTGCCAGTAGTAGTCAGGGGCAGGGGGCCCACGAGCAGTACTTC.

The sample holds a few counts of this clone. The gene calls are TRBV7-9 and TRBJ2-2; D is ambiguous. The V end was cut by 5 bases, the J end by 7 bases, with 8 bases between. The CDR3 length is 12 residues. Per germline, CDR1 SEHNR and CDR2 FQNEAQ (reference sequence). As DNA, the CDR3 is TGTGCCAGCAGCCGAGGAATCGGGGAGCTGTTTTTT. This gives the protein CASSRGIGELFF. Complete variable domain (other parts from reference TRBV7-9 and TRBJ2-2): DTGVSQNPRHKITKRGQNVTFRCDPISEHNRLYWYRQTLGQGPEFLTYFQNEAQLEKSRLLSDRFSAERPKGSFSTLEIQRTEQGDSAMYLCASSRGIGELFFGEGSRLTVL.

The chain carries TRBV6-5 and TRBJ1-1; 9 positions match TRBD1. CDR1 is MNHEY, CDR2 SVGAGI, per germline. V dropped 6 bases and J dropped 1; count of bases not matched to a gene: 3. CDR3 length: 14 residues. CDR3 in amino acids: CASRLTGGNTEAFF. In DNA, the CDR3 is TGTGCCAGCAGATTGACAGGGGGGAACACTGAAGCTTTCTTT.

The rearrangement links TRBV6-5 to TRBJ2-7; the D is unclear. V lost 6 bases and J lost 2, with 8 bases in between. The CDR3 consists of 12 residues. Germline V gene data show CDR1 as MNHEY and CDR2 as SVGAGI. The CDR3 here is CASSPRPYEQYF. The CDR3 DNA follows: TGTGCCAGCAGCCCGCGCCCCTACGAGCAGTACTTC.

The chain joins TRBV18 to TRBJ1-1; 8 bases are a match to TRBD1. CDR3 length: 12 amino acids. After removal of 5 bases from V and 7 bases from J, the junction contained 3 bases not matched to a gene. Germline-derived CDR1 and CDR2 are KGHSH and LQKENI. This chain's CDR3 is CASSGQGGEAFF. CDR3 DNA: TGTGCCAGCTCAGGACAGGGAGGTGAAGCTTTCTTT. Combining the CDR3 with reference TRBV18 and TRBJ1-1 gives the whole variable domain NAGVMQNPRHLVRRRGQEARLRCSPMKGHSHVYWYRQLPEEGLKFMVYLQKENIIDESGMPKERFSAEFPKEGPSILRIQQVVRGDSAAYFCASSGQGGEAFFGQGTRLTVV.

This rearrangement joins TRBV19 to TRBJ2-5, with 14 bases aligning to TRBD2. The CDR3 consists of 16 residues. Germline V CDR1 and CDR2: LNHDA, SQIVND (reference sequence). Trimming cost V 2 bases and J 7 bases; bases outside gene matches: 6. The DNA of the CDR3 is TGTGCCAGTAGTATAATGACTAGCGGGAGGGTCGTGACCCAGTACTTC. Translated, it gives CASSIMTSGRVVTQYF.

The V call is TRBV19, the J call TRBJ1-1, with D possibly TRBD1 on 6 matching bases. CDR1 and CDR2 (germline): LNHDA, SQIVND (reference sequence). V was clipped by 4 bases and J by 1 base, with 16 bases between them. The CDR3 is 16 residues long. CDR3 DNA sequence: TGTGCCAGTAGTACCGGGGGCGCGGGACGGAACACTGAAGCTTTCTTT. Residues: CASSTGGAGRNTEAFF.

The V gene is TRBV5-1, the J gene TRBJ2-7, with D possibly being TRBD1 (6 bases). The germline gives CDR1 SGHRS, CDR2 YFSETQ. CDR3 length: 14 amino acids. Trimming pared 1 base from V and 2 bases from J, leaving 10 bases between. The CDR3 sequence: CASSLTGNPYEQYF. CDR3 sequence (DNA): TGCGCCAGCAGCTTGACAGGGAACCCCTACGAGCAGTACTTC.

The chain combines TRBV7-9 with TRBJ2-7; 8 bases match TRBD1. V lost 3 bases, J lost 3 bases, and 1 base stayed unmatched. The CDR3 extends over 13 amino acids. Germline CDR1 SEHNR, CDR2 FQNEAQ (reference sequence). This chain's CDR3 is CASSFDRGYEQYF. The CDR3 region has the DNA TGTGCCAGCAGCTTTGACAGGGGCTACGAGCAGTACTTC. Looking up the rest from reference TRBV7-9 and TRBJ2-7 gives the full variable domain: DTGVSQNPRHKITKRGQNVTFRCDPISEHNRLYWYRQTLGQGPEFLTYFQNEAQLEKSRLLSDRFSAERPKGSFSTLEIQRTEQGDSAMYLCASSFDRGYEQYFGPGTRLTVT.

The chain links TRBV11-2 to TRBJ1-1, with D uncertain. The V gene's germline CDR1 is SGHAT and CDR2 FQNNGV. V lost 5 bases, J lost 0 bases, and 7 bases lay in between. CDR3 length: 13 amino acids. The CDR3 DNA sequence: TGTGCCAGCAGCCTCCAGTTGAACACTGAAGCTTTCTTT. Translating gives CASSLQLNTEAFF.

This chain connects TRBV30 to TRBJ1-6; 8 bases are a match to TRBD1. The J segment lost 10 bases and the V segment lost 1 base, leaving 15 bases of the junction unmatched. The CDR3 contains 17 residues. Germline V lookup: CDR1 GTSNPN, CDR2 SVGIG (reference sequence). This chain's CDR3 is CAWSGQGIGGLKSPLHF. CDR3 nucleotides: TGTGCCTGGAGTGGACAGGGGATCGGGGGGTTGAAATCACCCCTCCACTTT.

The chain is built from TRBV18 and TRBJ2-5; 7 bases are shared with TRBD2. CDR3 length: 16 amino acids. Germline CDR1 is KGHSH and CDR2 is LQKENI. Trimming cost V 2 bases and J 5 bases; bases outside gene matches: 11. CDR3 protein: CASSPILTGGLETQYF. CDR3 coding DNA: TGTGCCAGCTCACCAATCTTAACGGGAGGATTGGAGACCCAGTACTTC.

The chain has TRBV5-5 and TRBJ1-2; TRBD1 matches at 7 bases. V gave up 3 bases and J gave up 3 bases; unmatched junction bases: 2. The CDR3 consists of 13 residues. Germline CDR1 is SGHKS and CDR2 is YYEKEE (reference sequence). The CDR3 DNA is TGTGCCAGCAGCTACCAGGGGGACTATGGCTACACCTTC. This codes for CASSYQGDYGYTF.

The chain carries TRBV5-5 and TRBJ2-1; D perhaps matches TRBD2 (6 bases). The V gene's germline CDR1 is SGHKS and CDR2 YYEKEE (reference sequence). V dropped 3 bases and J dropped 2 bases, with 15 bases sitting between them. The length of the CDR3 is 16 residues. The CDR3 region is CASSSSAGAPYNEQFF. The CDR3 nucleotides read TGTGCCAGCAGCTCCTCAGCGGGCGCTCCCTACAATGAGCAGTTCTTC.

The J gene is TRBJ1-1, the V gene TRBV11-3; D unresolved. Germline CDR1 is SGHNT and CDR2 is YENEEA. V lost 5 bases and J lost 7, with 17 bases in between. This CDR3 contains 14 residues. The chain's CDR3 is CASSTRPDVLEAFF. CDR3 bases: TGTGCCAGCAGCACCCGTCCGGACGTCCTTGAAGCTTTCTTT.

The chain recombines TRBV2 with TRBJ1-5; no clear D gene. V was pared by 6 bases and J by 3 bases, with 15 bases between. The CDR3 covers 15 residues. Germline V gives CDR1 SNHLY, CDR2 FYNNEI. The CDR3 loop reads CASRLPRGHNQPQHF. CDR3 DNA: TGTGCCAGCAGACTTCCCCGGGGTCACAATCAGCCCCAGCATTTT.